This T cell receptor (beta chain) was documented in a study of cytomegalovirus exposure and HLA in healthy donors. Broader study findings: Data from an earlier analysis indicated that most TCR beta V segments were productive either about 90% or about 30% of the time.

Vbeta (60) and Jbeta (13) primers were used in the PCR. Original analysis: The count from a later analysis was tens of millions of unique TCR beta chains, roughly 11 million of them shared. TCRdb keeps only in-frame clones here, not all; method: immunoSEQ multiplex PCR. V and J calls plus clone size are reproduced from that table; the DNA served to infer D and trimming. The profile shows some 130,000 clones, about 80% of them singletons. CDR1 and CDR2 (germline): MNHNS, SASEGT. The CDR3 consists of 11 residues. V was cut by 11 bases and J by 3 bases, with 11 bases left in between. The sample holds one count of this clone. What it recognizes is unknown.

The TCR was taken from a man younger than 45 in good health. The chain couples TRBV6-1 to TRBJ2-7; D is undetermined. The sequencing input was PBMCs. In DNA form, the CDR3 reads TGTGCCGTAATAACTAACTACGAGCAGTACTTC. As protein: CAVITNYEQYF.